This T cell receptor beta chain was recovered during a study of OX40 agonist ivuxolimab in advanced cancers. Study-wide background: All patients had ivuxolimab intravenously every 2 weeks at 0.01 to 10 mg/kg.

Sequencing was performed with immunoSEQ multiplex PCR; in TCRdb, only in-frame clones are kept and a portion is missing. The sample holds 65,000 or so clones, 70% to 90% seen once. Study results and caveats: Antigen specificity remained undetermined for the expanded peripheral T cells. Clones of CD4+ and CD8+ blood T cells grew by week 6 at doses of 0.1 to 3.0 mg/kg.

V was cut by 1 base and J by 2 bases, with 14 bases left in between. The CDR3 runs 16 residues. The germline gives CDR1 SGDLS, CDR2 YYNGEE. As concerns this clone: Its antigen remains unidentified.

The sequencing used CD4+ or CD8+ T cells sorted from blood, collected in a trial of the OX40 agonist ivuxolimab. The receptor's source is an adult with an advanced solid tumor such as melanoma, head and neck, liver or kidney cancer. The chain uses TRBV9 and TRBJ2-3; D uncertain. CDR3 DNA sequence: TGTGCCAGCAGCGTAAGTCTGGATCCCCTCACAGATACGCAGTATTTT. This sequence encodes CASSVSLDPLTDTQYF.